The 13 T cell receptor beta chains listed next were all sequenced from one sample in a study of T cell changes during pregnancy in multiple sclerosis (dated by TCRdb to between 2017 and 2020). The method behind the library was the immunoSEQ multiplex PCR assay. Not all clones reach the TCRdb copy of this immuneACCESS table, which keeps in-frame sequences only. Checked studies attribute under half of the gap to unresolved V genes and leave the rest unexplained. This sample is represented by about 77,000 clones; roughly 91% of them were singletons. 2.5% to 3% of the sample is in the top ten clones. This sample comprised peripheral blood, obtained after pregnancy. These receptors were obtained from a female donor in good health, enrolled as a control in a pregnancy study.

The rearrangement joins TRBV7-2 to TRBJ1-1; D gene unclear. V dropped 2 bases and J dropped 1 base, with 8 bases sitting between them. CDR1 SGHTA and CDR2 FQGNSA come from the germline V gene. The CDR3 has 14 residues. The DNA for the CDR3 is TGTGCCAGCAGCTTAAGACACACGAACACTGAAGCTTTCTTT. Amino acids: CASSLRHTNTEAFF.

The chain carries TRBV7-3 and TRBJ2-5, with 10 bases identical to TRBD2. CDR3 size: 15 residues. V trimming: 5 bases; J trimming: 4 bases; junction bases outside the gene matches: 7. Germline V CDR1 and CDR2: SGHTA, FQGTGA. This CDR3 is CASSTSSGGVETQYF. CDR3 in DNA: TGTGCCAGCAGCACCTCTAGCGGGGGAGTAGAGACCCAGTACTTC.

This chain uses TRBV6-6 with TRBJ1-5, with 7 bases aligning to TRBD1. Germline CDR1 reads MNHNY; CDR2 reads SVGAGI (reference sequence). With 7 bases clipped from V and 4 bases from J, the junction kept 7 bases outside the gene matches. This CDR3 is built from 14 residues. CDR3 DNA sequence: TGTGCCAGCAACGCTTGGACAGGAAATCAGCCCCAGCATTTT. It translates to CASNAWTGNQPQHF.

The J gene is TRBJ2-3, the V gene TRBV5-6; D possibly corresponds to TRBD1 (5 bases). Germline CDR1 is SGHDT and CDR2 is YYEEEE. V was cut by 2 bases and J by 2 bases, with 9 bases left in between. The CDR3 extends over 14 amino acids. The CDR3 here is CASSLGQITDTQYF. In DNA form, the CDR3 reads TGTGCCAGCAGCTTAGGACAAATCACAGATACGCAGTATTTT.

The chain is built from TRBV10-1 and TRBJ2-1, with TRBD2 matching 9 bases. The length of the CDR3 is 15 residues. In germline, CDR1 is WNHNN, CDR2 SYGVQD (reference sequence). The J segment lost 7 bases and the V segment lost 5 bases, leaving 9 bases of the junction unmatched. CDR3 loop: CASSFSGGGLNEQFF. In DNA form, the CDR3 reads TGCGCCAGCAGTTTTAGCGGGGGTGGCTTGAATGAGCAGTTCTTC.

The J gene is TRBJ2-5, the V gene TRBV11-2, with 9 bases identical to TRBD2. The CDR3 runs to 14 residues. Germline assignment: CDR1 SGHAT and CDR2 FQNNGV. V shed 5 bases and J 3 bases; nucleotides not matched to a gene: 4. CDR3 in DNA: TGTGCCAGCAGCCCCAGACTAGCGGAAGAGACCCAGTACTTC. It is translated as CASSPRLAEETQYF.

V and J are TRBV30 and TRBJ1-2; 9 bases align to TRBD1. This CDR3 comprises 16 residues. Germline values: CDR1 GTSNPN, CDR2 SVGIG (reference sequence). V was pared by 1 base and J by 2 bases, with 8 bases of the junction left unmatched. The CDR3 loop reads CAWSARTGAPNYGYTF. DNA of the CDR3: TGTGCCTGGAGTGCTAGGACAGGGGCCCCCAACTATGGCTACACCTTC.

This sequence joins TRBV5-4 and TRBJ1-4; D perhaps matches TRBD1 (6 bases). Germline values: CDR1 SGHNT, CDR2 YYREEE (reference sequence). The CDR3 consists of 14 residues. V was clipped by 4 bases and J by 5 bases, with 12 bases between them. The CDR3, as DNA: TGTGCCAGCAGCCTCGGACAGCAGAATGAAAAACTGTTTTTT. Translated: CASSLGQQNEKLFF.

The chain combines TRBV7-2 with TRBJ2-7; 8 nucleotides agree with TRBD2. The V and J ends lost 5 bases and 0 bases, in that order; junction bases with no gene match: 12. The CDR3 has 17 amino acids. CDR1 and CDR2 from the germline V gene are SGHTA and FQGNSA. CDR3 loop: CASSKGVAGPSSYEQYF. CDR3 DNA: TGTGCCAGCAGCAAAGGGGTAGCGGGGCCGAGCTCCTACGAGCAGTACTTC.

The genes are TRBV18 and TRBJ2-7; 9 positions agree with TRBD1. V gave up 0 bases and J gave up 7 bases; unmatched junction bases: 7. Germline assignment: CDR1 KGHSH and CDR2 LQKENI. The CDR3 covers 15 residues. CDR3 amino acids: CASSPPGGDRAEQYF. CDR3 bases: TGTGCCAGCTCACCACCTGGGGGGGACAGGGCAGAGCAGTACTTC.

V gene TRBV18 combines with J gene TRBJ2-5; 9 positions match TRBD2. V lost 6 bases, J lost 1 base, and 6 bases stayed unmatched. The CDR3 runs 15 residues. Germline lookup yields CDR1 KGHSH and CDR2 LQKENI. This chain's CDR3 is CASSPNSGGQETQYF. The CDR3 DNA follows: TGTGCCAGCTCCCCAAATAGCGGGGGCCAAGAGACCCAGTACTTC.

The chain combines TRBV6-4 with TRBJ2-3; 7 positions match TRBD2. V lost 5 bases, J lost 3 bases, and 8 bases stayed unmatched. Germline CDR1 reads MRHNA; CDR2 reads SNTAGT. CDR3 length: 15 residues. DNA for the CDR3: TGTGCCAGCAGTCCTCAGAGCGGGGAGACAGATACGCAGTATTTT. Translating gives CASSPQSGETDTQYF.

The rearrangement links TRBV9 to TRBJ2-3; TRBD1 matches 10 bases. The CDR3 extends over 16 amino acids. The V segment lost 3 bases and the J segment 5 bases; nucleotides outside the gene matches: 9. Germline CDR1 is SGDLS and CDR2 is YYNGEE. CDR3 nucleotide sequence: TGTGCCAGCAGCGAACCCCGACAGGGGGCTGGAGATACGCAGTATTTT. Its translation: CASSEPRQGAGDTQYF.